These 9 T cell receptor beta chains were all obtained from the same sample, sequenced in a study of human T cells and chemical hapten exposure. TCRdb reprocessed the RACE reads via MiXCR and lists one record per CDR3 protein. Found here are around 50,000 distinct CDR3 sequences, just under 10% of them singletons; the top ten hold approximately 1.7%. The time point was: patch test 2, 6 weeks after DPC sensitization. Treatment given: therapeutic diphenylcyclopropenone sensitization with weekly scalp DPC. Source: whole blood, taken in connection with sensitization to the hapten diphenylcyclopropenone (DPC). The receptors here all came from a woman between 45 and 65 years old with alopecia areata. Some clones in this sample may be carry-over from other donors' samples.

This clonotype was detected many times. The chain employs TRBV12-3 or TRBV12-4 and TRBJ2-3; D unresolved. The CDR3 length is 14 residues. Deletions cut 1 base from V and 2 bases from J, with 7 bases between. CDR3 protein: CASSLGTITDTQYF. Here the CDR3 DNA reads TGTGCCAGCAGTTTAGGCACGATCACAGATACGCAGTATTTT.

The V gene is TRBV29-1, the J gene TRBJ2-3; tentatively, D is TRBD1 (6 bases). Germline V CDR1 and CDR2: SQVTM, ANQGSEA. This CDR3 is 14 amino acids long. V was cut by 8 bases and J by 4 bases, with 19 bases left in between. The CDR3: CSSRGGFEPDTQYF. The CDR3 DNA reads as TGCAGCTCCAGAGGGGGATTCGAGCCAGATACGCAGTATTTT.

A few counts support this clonotype. Sequence at one end of the junction differs from germline and may be a read error. The chain joins TRBV7-7 to TRBJ2-5; 9 bases map to TRBD2. The germline gives CDR1 SSHAT, CDR2 FNYEAQ (reference sequence). The CDR3 extends over 14 amino acids. Here the CDR3 reads CASSFSGGRETQYF. CDR3 DNA: TGTGCTAGCAGCTTCAGCGGGGGGAGAGAGACCCAGTACTTC.

V and J are TRBV3-1 and TRBJ2-2; no definite D call. Germline values: CDR1 LGHDT, CDR2 YNNKEL (reference sequence). Deletions cut 4 bases from V and 3 bases from J, with 9 bases between. The CDR3 contains 14 residues. The CDR3 DNA reads TGTGCCAGCAGCCTCCGGGCCCACACCGGGGAGCTGTTTTTT. Translated: CASSLRAHTGELFF.

In DNA form, the CDR3 reads TGTGCCAGCAGCCAAGATAACTTTGGAAGGGGGAGACACGAGCAGTACTTC. Translated, it gives CASSQDNFGRGRHEQYF. J is TRBJ2-7 and V is TRBV3-1, with D possibly TRBD1 on 6 matching bases. Germline assignment: CDR1 LGHDT and CDR2 YNNKEL (reference sequence). V shed 0 bases and J shed 5 bases, with 20 bases lying between them. CDR3 length equals 17 residues.

This chain uses TRBV7-6 with TRBJ1-3; D remains unclear. Germline V CDR1 and CDR2: SGHVS, FNYEAQ. The CDR3 covers 16 residues. With 0 bases removed from V and 1 base from J, the gap between germline ends came to 10 bases. The DNA of the CDR3 is TGTGCCAGCAGCTTAGCGGGTCGAGAGTCTGGAAACACCATATATTTT. The encoded protein is CASSLAGRESGNTIYF.

This clonotype was seen at least ten times. J is TRBJ1-4 and V is TRBV12-3 or TRBV12-4, with TRBD1 identical over 7 bases. The V segment lost 4 bases and the J segment 7 bases; nucleotides outside the gene matches: 3. This CDR3 is 13 amino acids long. In DNA, the CDR3 is TGTGCCAGCAGTTCCGACAGGGTTGAAAAACTGTTTTTT. Encoded protein: CASSSDRVEKLFF.

This clonotype came up many times. The chain is built from TRBV5-1 and TRBJ1-5, with D possibly being TRBD1 (6 bases). Germline V gene lookup returns CDR1 SGHRS and CDR2 YFSETQ. CDR3 length: 15 residues. Trimming pared 3 bases from V and 3 bases from J, leaving 13 bases between. The CDR3 loop is CASSSGGGPNQPQHF. The CDR3 region has the DNA TGCGCCAGCAGCTCCGGTGGGGGGCCCAATCAGCCCCAGCATTTT.

This clonotype was counted ten times or more. The chain carries TRBV18 and TRBJ2-2; maybe TRBD1 (5 bases). The ends were cut back, 1 base at V and 0 bases at J, with 6 bases in the middle. Germline-derived CDR1 and CDR2 are KGHSH and LQKENI. CDR3 size: 15 residues. The CDR3 region has the DNA TGTGCCAGCTCACCACAGGGGACGAACACCGGGGAGCTGTTTTTT. This codes for CASSPQGTNTGELFF.